This T cell receptor beta chain was recovered during a study of blood T cell repertoires in COVID-19. This CDR3 contains 13 residues. With 4 bases removed from V and 0 bases from J, the gap between germline ends came to 5 bases. Germline V gives CDR1 SGHAT, CDR2 FQDESV (reference sequence). The repertoire was sequenced with immunoSEQ multiplex PCR; TCRdb's copy has only in-frame clones and lacks some. The sample consists of approximately 200,000 clones, roughly 83% of them appearing once. Enrolment of Seattle patients took place during active infection, and they were followed longitudinally. The chain has TRBV11-1 and TRBJ2-3; D unresolved. The sequence derives from a woman between 40 and 50 years old with COVID-19, enrolled during active disease. The sample was peripheral blood. The CDR3, as DNA: TGTGCCAGCAGCTCCCCTAGCACAGATACGCAGTATTTT. It yields the protein CASSSPSTDTQYF.